The clone carrying this T cell receptor beta chain appeared a few times. V was pared by 5 bases and J by 1 base, with 2 bases of the junction left unmatched. The CDR3 runs 14 residues. Germline V lookup: CDR1 MNHNY, CDR2 SVGAGI (reference sequence). This sample stems from a study of blood T cells in healthy people across ages. Primers used in a second PCR of about 7 to 12 cycles were a sample-barcoded 5' primer and a J-beta primer mix. TCRdb recomputed calls from the 5' RACE reads with MiXCR, one row per CDR3 protein. The sample gives roughly 800,000 distinct CDR3 sequences, 25% to 30% of which show up once; about 3% is in the top ten. Peripheral blood from each donor was collected in a volume of 9.5 to 10 milliliters. The data were also submitted as part of a second study, on T cells of mothers and their children.

The source of this sequence is a boy aged 5-17 years in good health. The sequencing sample was made of blood. The J gene is TRBJ2-3, the V gene TRBV6-6; 8 nucleotides line up with TRBD1. For the CDR3, the DNA is TGTGCCAGCAGTACAGGGGGAGGCACAGATACGCAGTATTTT. Its translation is CASSTGGGTDTQYF.